The 13 T cell receptor beta chains below come from one sample, sequenced in a study of regulatory T cells in long-lasting Graves disease. Investigators prepared the TCR beta libraries by applying iRepertoire HTBI primers and Arm-PCR of CDR3 regions. TCRdb independently ran MiXCR on the multiplex PCR reads; one entry per CDR3 protein. The sample has about 540,000 distinct CDR3 sequences, about 13% seen once. Time point noted: newly diagnosed GD, antithyroid drugs for less than 3 months. Construction of the TCR library relied on RNA isolated from PBMCs. In addition, the sample was reused for a study of T cells in Graves' hyperthyroidism and ophthalmopathy.

Sequenced material: peripheral blood mononuclear cells (PBMCs), taken at new diagnosis, from a patient treated with antithyroid drugs. These receptors came from a man aged 30 to 39 with Graves disease.

This clonotype was found a few times. V is TRBV5-1 and J is TRBJ2-5; no clear D. CDR1 is SGHRS, CDR2 YFSETQ, per germline. V was cut by 0 bases and J by 3 bases, with 9 bases left in between. The CDR3 has 14 residues. This CDR3 reads CASSLAGREETQYF. The CDR3 nucleotides read TGCGCCAGCAGCTTGGCCGGCAGAGAAGAGACCCAGTACTTC.

This clonotype was counted at least ten times. The J gene is TRBJ2-7, the V gene TRBV7-9; 11 nucleotides agree with TRBD2. Germline assignment: CDR1 SEHNR and CDR2 FQNEAQ (reference sequence). The J segment lost 3 bases and the V segment lost 4 bases, leaving 5 bases of the junction unmatched. This CDR3 has 15 residues. CDR3 in amino acids: CASSSLAGAIYEQYF. The CDR3 DNA reads TGTGCCAGCAGCTCACTAGCGGGAGCTATCTACGAGCAGTACTTC.

This clonotype has only a few counts. The genes are TRBV6-5 and TRBJ2-1; the D is unclear. CDR1 is MNHEY and CDR2 is SVGAGI in the germline V gene. Trimming took 0 bases from V and 5 from J, leaving 5 bases between them. This CDR3 is 13 amino acids long. CDR3 nucleotides: TGTGCCAGCAGTTACTCGGGGAACAATGAGCAGTTCTTC. This encodes CASSYSGNNEQFF.

This clonotype occurred many times. The J gene is TRBJ2-1, the V gene TRBV29-1; 8 bases fit TRBD2. Trimming removed 5 bases from V and 4 bases from J; junction bases left unmatched: 7. CDR3 length: 14 residues. CDR1 SQVTM and CDR2 ANQGSEA come from the germline V gene. The CDR3 DNA reads as TGCAGCGTTTTCGAGCGGGAGATATACAATGAGCAGTTCTTC. Protein: CSVFEREIYNEQFF.

This clonotype was recorded a few times. The chain joins TRBV20-1 to TRBJ1-1, with D perhaps matching TRBD1 (5 bases). Trimming pared 5 bases from V and 2 bases from J, leaving 12 bases between. The CDR3 spans 13 residues. Germline CDR1 and CDR2: DFQATT and SNEGSKA (reference sequence). The CDR3 coding sequence is TGCAGTGCTCCCCAGGGATTTAACACTGAAGCTTTCTTT. It specifies CSAPQGFNTEAFF.

This clonotype showed up just a few times. The chain uses TRBV20-1 and TRBJ2-2; no definite D call. Looked up from germline, CDR1 is DFQATT and CDR2 is SNEGSKA (reference sequence). Trimming removed 3 bases at V and 6 bases at J, with 17 bases between. CDR3 length: 15 amino acids. CDR3 loop: CSASIPTHRPGELFF. CDR3 bases: TGCAGTGCTAGTATTCCGACACACAGACCCGGGGAGCTGTTTTTT.

The rearrangement joins TRBV6-1 to TRBJ2-3, with TRBD2 matching over 7 bases. The CDR3 has 13 amino acids. V was clipped by 6 bases and J by 4 bases; unmatched bases: 4. In germline, CDR1 is MNHNS, CDR2 SASEGT. CDR3 DNA sequence: TGTGCCAGCAGGGCTAGCGGATCAGATACGCAGTATTTT. Translation: CASRASGSDTQYF.

This clonotype came up many times. The chain joins TRBV28 to TRBJ1-2; D gene unclear. Germline CDR1 MDHEN, CDR2 SYDVKM. The CDR3 runs 14 residues. V gave up 2 bases and J gave up 7 bases, with 14 bases separating them. The CDR3 protein is CASSLTGRTSGYTF. The CDR3 DNA reads as TGTGCCAGCAGTTTAACCGGGCGGACCTCTGGCTACACCTTC.

Of note for this clonotype: Just one base apart from a much larger clone, this may be a read error. The chain uses TRBV20-1 and TRBJ1-2; 9 bases align to TRBD1. The CDR3 has 12 amino acids. After removal of 5 bases from V and 8 bases from J, the junction contained 6 bases not matched to a gene. Germline loops: CDR1 DFQATT, CDR2 SNEGSKA (reference sequence). Here the CDR3 reads CSAPQGAGGYTF. CDR3 nucleotides: TGCAGTGCTCCACAGGGGGCGGGGGGCTACACCTTC.

This clonotype was found many times. The gene calls are TRBV5-1 and TRBJ2-1, with D possibly being TRBD1 or TRBD2 (5 bases each). Trimming pared 4 bases from V and 2 bases from J, leaving 10 bases between. The CDR3 has 14 amino acids. Germline CDR1 is SGHRS and CDR2 is YFSETQ. The CDR3 sequence: CASSQGTTYNEQFF. In DNA, the CDR3 is TGCGCCAGCAGCCAAGGGACCACCTACAATGAGCAGTTCTTC. Complete variable domain (other parts from reference TRBV5-1 and TRBJ2-1): KAGVTQTPRYLIKTRGQQVTLSCSPISGHRSVSWYQQTPGQGLQFLFEYFSETQRNKGNFPGRFSGRQFSNSRSEMNVSTLELGDSALYLCASSQGTTYNEQFFGPGTRLTVL.

Details on this clonotype: Being one base from a much bigger clone, this may be a read error. This rearrangement joins TRBV15 to TRBJ1-1; no clear D gene. V was trimmed by 0 bases and J by 2 bases, leaving 7 bases between them. CDR1 and CDR2 from the germline V gene are LNHNV and YYDKDF (reference sequence). This CDR3 region has 14 residues. This chain's CDR3 is CATSRDEDNTEAFF. In nucleotides, the CDR3 is TGTGCCACCAGCAGAGATGAAGACAACACTGAAGCTTTCTTT.

There are many counts of this clonotype. V and J are TRBV6-1 and TRBJ2-7, with 8 bases matching TRBD1. From germline, CDR1 is MNHNS and CDR2 SASEGT. J lost 6 bases, V lost 6 bases, and 4 bases had no gene match. This CDR3 has 12 amino acids. The CDR3 nucleotides read TGTGCCAGCAGAAAGACAGGGGCCGAGCAGTACTTC. This codes for CASRKTGAEQYF.

This clonotype appeared many times. CDR3 amino acids: CASSPRDTTNTEAFF. The CDR3 DNA follows: TGTGCCAGCTCACCCCGGGACACAACGAACACTGAAGCTTTCTTT. The gene calls are TRBV18 and TRBJ1-1; possible D gene TRBD1, 6 bases. There are 15 residues in the CDR3. V dropped 3 bases and J dropped 1 base, with 12 bases sitting between them. Germline CDR1 reads KGHSH; CDR2 reads LQKENI.